This T cell receptor (beta chain) was identified during a study of blood T cells in healthy people across ages. General study results and limits: A greater number of naive CD4+ cells and higher diversity distinguished long-lived donors from aged donors. Per million T cells, the diversity of TCR beta decreased roughly linearly as age advanced. Leaving the PBMCs unsorted stopped any conclusive comparison of naive versus antigen-experienced cells.

Germline values: CDR1 MNHNS, CDR2 SASEGT. This CDR3 has 14 amino acids. With 2 bases removed from V and 4 bases from J, the gap between germline ends came to 11 bases. This clonotype was observed at least ten times. Its matching antigen is unknown. Primed by a sample-barcoded 5' primer and a J-beta primer mix, a second PCR proceeded for roughly 7 to 11 cycles. Through a template-switch adaptor with 12 random nucleotides, each cDNA molecule received a tag. From the 5' RACE reads, TCRdb called clonotypes with MiXCR, one entry per CDR3 protein. The data contain around 1,700,000 distinct CDR3 sequences, 28% of them seen just once; the ten biggest clones take up roughly 8.2%.

The receptor was isolated from a woman between 25 and 40 years old in good health. The V gene is TRBV6-1, the J gene TRBJ1-2; D perhaps matches TRBD1 (6 bases). Input material: blood. This CDR3 reads CASSERDTTYGYTF. The CDR3 nucleotides are TGTGCCAGCAGTGAACGGGACACAACCTATGGCTACACCTTC.